The 20 T cell receptor beta chains below all came from one sample that was sequenced in a study of monozygotic twins with cystic fibrosis. Sequencing used immunoSEQ multiplex PCR; TCRdb keeps in-frame clones, though not all of them. The sample contains some 19,000 clones, around 97% of which appear only once. Sequencing was carried out using blood. These receptors were taken from a woman in her 30s with cystic fibrosis.

J is TRBJ2-3 and V is TRBV5-1; 12 positions match TRBD2. CDR1 SGHRS and CDR2 YFSETQ come from the germline V gene. The CDR3 runs 17 residues. V was pared by 4 bases and J by 3 bases, with 9 bases of the junction left unmatched. CDR3 coding DNA: TGCGCCAGCAGCGGGAGACTAGCGGGGGCCCAAACAGATACGCAGTATTTT. Its translation: CASSGRLAGAQTDTQYF.

J is TRBJ2-7 and V is TRBV11-2; D gene unclear. Germline CDR1 SGHAT, CDR2 FQNNGV. The CDR3 totals 13 residues. Trimming left V 0 bases short and J 5 bases short, with 8 bases between. The CDR3 nucleotides read TGTGCCAGCAGCTTAGATTATATCAACGAGCAGTACTTC. It specifies CASSLDYINEQYF.

V usage is TRBV6-5 and J usage is TRBJ1-6; D perhaps matches TRBD1 (6 bases). This CDR3 region has 15 residues. V was pared by 6 bases and J by 10 bases, with 19 bases between. In germline, CDR1 is MNHEY, CDR2 SVGAGI. Here the CDR3 DNA reads TGTGCCAGCAGCTCACGTCGGCAGGGGAGGTCACCCCTCCACTTT. Residues: CASSSRRQGRSPLHF.

The V gene is TRBV10-3, the J gene TRBJ1-2; 8 bases match TRBD1. Trimming took 4 bases from V and 4 from J; bases not matched to a gene: 8. This CDR3 spans 15 amino acids. Per the germline V gene, CDR1 is ENHRY and CDR2 is SYGVKD. The CDR3 region has the DNA TGTGCCATCAGTGCTAAATCCGGGACAGGCTATGGCTACACCTTC. It yields the protein CAISAKSGTGYGYTF.

This rearrangement joins TRBV19 to TRBJ1-5; D is perhaps TRBD1 (5 bases). CDR1 LNHDA and CDR2 SQIVND come from the germline V gene (reference sequence). CDR3 length equals 14 residues. The ends were cut back, 5 bases at V and 2 bases at J, with 10 bases in the middle. The CDR3 sequence: CASSWGLGNQPQHF. The CDR3 bases are TGTGCCAGTAGTTGGGGACTCGGCAATCAGCCCCAGCATTTT.

J is TRBJ1-2 and V is TRBV5-4, with 8 bases that match TRBD1. V trimming: 4 bases; J trimming: 6 bases; junction bases outside the gene matches: 14. The CDR3 extends over 16 amino acids. Germline V gene sequence: CDR1 SGHNT, CDR2 YYREEE (reference sequence). CDR3 protein: CASSPIKGQGLDGYTF. CDR3 bases: TGTGCCAGCAGCCCGATTAAAGGACAGGGCTTAGATGGCTACACCTTC.

The chain carries TRBV19 and TRBJ1-5; perhaps TRBD1 as D (6 bases). The CDR3 is made up of 14 amino acids. V lost 7 bases to trimming and J lost 2 bases, with 12 bases between them. CDR1 LNHDA and CDR2 SQIVND come from the germline V gene (reference sequence). DNA for the CDR3: TGTGCCAGTAATAACAGGGTGGGCAATCAGCCCCAGCATTTT. This codes for CASNNRVGNQPQHF.

The chain uses TRBV2 and TRBJ1-1, with D unclear. The CDR3 runs 11 residues. Trimming cost V 4 bases and J 8 bases, with 8 bases left between them. Looked up from germline, CDR1 is SNHLY and CDR2 is FYNNEI. In DNA form, the CDR3 reads TGTGCCAGCAGTGTTACATCCGAAGCTTTCTTT. Its translation: CASSVTSEAFF.

The chain recombines TRBV4-3 with TRBJ2-7; D may be TRBD2 (6 bases). Trimming took 4 bases from V and 6 from J, leaving 19 bases between them. In germline, CDR1 is LGHNA, CDR2 YSLEER. CDR3 length: 15 amino acids. The CDR3 DNA is TGCGCCAGCAGCCCCCGGGAGCCAGGGTGGGGCGAGCAGTACTTC. This sequence encodes CASSPREPGWGEQYF.

J is TRBJ2-1 and V is TRBV19, with 10 bases identical to TRBD1. The CDR3 consists of 15 residues. CDR1 and CDR2 from the germline V gene are LNHDA and SQIVND (reference sequence). Trimming took 3 bases from V and 9 from J; bases not matched to a gene: 8. CDR3 nucleotide sequence: TGTGCCAGTAGTATTCCGGGACAGGGGATTGGTGAGCAGTTCTTC. Residues: CASSIPGQGIGEQFF.

This clone was found once. This chain links TRBV6-1 with TRBJ1-5; no clear D. Looked up from germline, CDR1 is MNHNS and CDR2 is SASEGT. This CDR3 region has 13 residues. V shed 4 bases and J shed 0 bases, with 4 bases lying between them. Written as DNA, the CDR3 is TGTGCCAGCAGTGGCCATAGCAATCAGCCCCAGCATTTT. It codes for CASSGHSNQPQHF.

The rearrangement links TRBV28 to TRBJ2-5; D call uncertain. Trimming left V 5 bases short and J 3 bases short, with 7 bases between. CDR1 is MDHEN and CDR2 is SYDVKM in the germline V gene. The CDR3 loop spans 12 amino acids. The DNA for the CDR3 is TGTGCCAGCAGTGGACGGAAAGAGACCCAGTACTTC. It specifies CASSGRKETQYF. The variable domain in full, with the rest retrieved from reference TRBV28 and TRBJ2-5, is DVKVTQSSRYLVKRTGEKVFLECVQDMDHENMFWYRQDPGLGLRLIYFSYDVKMKEKGDIPEGYSVSREKKERFSLILESASTNQTSMYLCASSGRKETQYFGPGTRLLVL.

The chain carries TRBV14 and TRBJ2-3; TRBD2 agrees at 9 bases. The length of the CDR3 is 18 residues. Germline V gene lookup returns CDR1 SGHDN and CDR2 FVKESK. Unmatched junction bases numbered 9, after V lost 1 base and J lost 1 base. In DNA form, the CDR3 reads TGTGCCAGCAGCCAAGGGATAGGCGGGGGGGCCCGCACAGATACGCAGTATTTT. This gives the protein CASSQGIGGGARTDTQYF.

This chain joins TRBV21-1 and TRBJ1-2; no check of the table's D call, TRBD1, against the DNA was made. TRBV21-1 is marked as a pseudogene. The CDR3 totals 17 residues. The CDR3 region has the DNA TGTGCCAGCAGCAAAACCCCCAGGGGACCCCCTAACTATGGCTACACCTTC. It translates to CASSKTPRGPPNYGYTF.

The chain uses TRBV15 and TRBJ2-2; 14 bases match TRBD2. CDR1 and CDR2 (germline): LNHNV, YYDKDF (reference sequence). The CDR3 contains 17 residues. Trimming at V came to 0 bases and at J to 6 bases, leaving 3 bases not matched to a gene. CDR3 amino acids: CATSRDEGLAGAGELFF. In DNA form, the CDR3 reads TGTGCCACCAGCAGAGATGAGGGACTAGCGGGGGCCGGGGAGCTGTTTTTT.

The V gene is TRBV7-8, the J gene TRBJ2-7; 11 bases map to TRBD1. Germline V gives CDR1 SGHVS, CDR2 FQNEAQ. The V gene end was trimmed by 3 bases and the J gene end by 2 bases; junction bases not matched to a gene: 12. This CDR3 region has 18 residues. CDR3 in amino acids: CASSLSLIGGQGAYEQYF. The CDR3 DNA reads TGTGCCAGCAGCTTGTCATTGATAGGGGGACAGGGGGCCTACGAGCAGTACTTC.

This chain uses TRBV19 with TRBJ1-3; D ambiguous. Per the germline V gene, CDR1 is LNHDA and CDR2 is SQIVND (reference sequence). Trimming stripped 5 bases from V and 4 bases from J, with 3 bases between. The CDR3 is made up of 11 amino acids. The CDR3 loop is CASSEGNTIYF. CDR3 sequence (DNA): TGTGCCAGTAGTGAAGGAAACACCATATATTTT.

This chain's CDR3 is CASSFHRGVYNEQFF. The CDR3 DNA follows: TGCGCCAGCAGCTTCCATAGGGGAGTTTACAATGAGCAGTTCTTC. The V gene is TRBV4-3, the J gene TRBJ2-1; D could derive from TRBD1 or TRBD2 (5 bases each). The CDR3 spans 15 residues. The germline V gene encodes CDR1 LGHNA and CDR2 YSLEER. Trimming pared 5 bases from V and 4 bases from J, leaving 15 bases between.

The chain couples TRBV4-1 to TRBJ1-1; 7 nucleotides align to TRBD1. CDR1 is MGHRA and CDR2 is YSYEKL in the germline V gene. This CDR3 region has 16 residues. V shed 3 bases and J 3 bases; nucleotides not matched to a gene: 10. As DNA, the CDR3 is TGCGCCAGCAGCCACCAGCGGGTAGGGGGCGACACTGAAGCTTTCTTT. It specifies CASSHQRVGGDTEAFF.

The genes are TRBV20-1 and TRBJ2-7; D is unresolved. The V gene's germline CDR1 is DFQATT and CDR2 SNEGSKA (reference sequence). The CDR3 has 11 amino acids. V was pared by 3 bases and J by 3 bases, with 6 bases between. Here the CDR3 DNA reads TGCAGTGCTAGGCTAAGCTACGAGCAGTACTTC. It is translated as CSARLSYEQYF.